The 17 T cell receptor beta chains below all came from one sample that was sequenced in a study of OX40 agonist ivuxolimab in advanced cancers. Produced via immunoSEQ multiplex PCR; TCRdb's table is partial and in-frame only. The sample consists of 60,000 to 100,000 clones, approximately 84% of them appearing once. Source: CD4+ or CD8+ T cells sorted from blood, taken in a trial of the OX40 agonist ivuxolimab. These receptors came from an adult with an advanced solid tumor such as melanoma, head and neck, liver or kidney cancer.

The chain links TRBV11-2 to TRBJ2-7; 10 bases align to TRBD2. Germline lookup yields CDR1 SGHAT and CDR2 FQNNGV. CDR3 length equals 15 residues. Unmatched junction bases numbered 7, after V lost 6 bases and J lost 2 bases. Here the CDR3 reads CASRKRTSGTYEQYF. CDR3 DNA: TGTGCCAGCAGAAAGCGGACTAGCGGTACCTACGAGCAGTACTTC.

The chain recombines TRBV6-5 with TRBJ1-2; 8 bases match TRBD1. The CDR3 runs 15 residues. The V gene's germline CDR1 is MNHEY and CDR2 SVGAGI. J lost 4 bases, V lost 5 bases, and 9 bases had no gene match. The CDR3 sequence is CASSIQGQATYGYTF. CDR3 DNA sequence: TGTGCCAGCAGTATACAGGGACAGGCTACCTATGGCTACACCTTC.

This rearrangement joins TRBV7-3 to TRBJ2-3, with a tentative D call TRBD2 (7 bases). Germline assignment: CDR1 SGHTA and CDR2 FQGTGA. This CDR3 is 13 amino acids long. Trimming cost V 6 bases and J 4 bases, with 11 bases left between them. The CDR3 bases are TGTGCCAGCAGAGGGGGGGCGGCAGATACGCAGTATTTT. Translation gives CASRGGAADTQYF.

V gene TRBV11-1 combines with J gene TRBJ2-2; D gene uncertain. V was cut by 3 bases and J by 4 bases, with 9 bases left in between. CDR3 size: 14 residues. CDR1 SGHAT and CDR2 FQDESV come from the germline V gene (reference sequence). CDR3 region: CASSFLGLTGELFF. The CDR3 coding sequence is TGTGCCAGCAGCTTCTTAGGGCTCACCGGGGAGCTGTTTTTT.

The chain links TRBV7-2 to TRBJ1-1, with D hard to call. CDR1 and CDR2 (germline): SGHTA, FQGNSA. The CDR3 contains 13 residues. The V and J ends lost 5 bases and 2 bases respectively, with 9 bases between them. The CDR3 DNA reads TGTGCCAGCAGCCTTGAAGTCAACACTGAAGCTTTCTTT. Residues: CASSLEVNTEAFF.

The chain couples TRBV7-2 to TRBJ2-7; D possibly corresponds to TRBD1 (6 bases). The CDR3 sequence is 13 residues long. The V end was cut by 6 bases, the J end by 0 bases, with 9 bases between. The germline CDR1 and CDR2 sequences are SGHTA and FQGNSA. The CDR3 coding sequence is TGTGCCAGCAGAGGGACATCCTCCTACGAGCAGTACTTC. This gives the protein CASRGTSSYEQYF.

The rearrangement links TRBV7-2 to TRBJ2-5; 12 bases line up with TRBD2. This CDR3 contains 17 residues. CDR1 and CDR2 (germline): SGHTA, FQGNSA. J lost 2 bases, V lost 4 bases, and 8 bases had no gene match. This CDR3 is CASSSHRTSGDQETQYF. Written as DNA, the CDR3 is TGTGCCAGCAGCTCCCACCGGACTAGCGGGGATCAAGAGACCCAGTACTTC. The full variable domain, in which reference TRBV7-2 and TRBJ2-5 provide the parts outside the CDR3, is GAGVSQSPSNKVTEKGKDVELRCDPISGHTALYWYRQSLGQGLEFLIYFQGNSAPDKSGLPSDRFSAERTGGSVSTLTIQRTQQEDSAVYLCASSSHRTSGDQETQYFGPGTRLLVL.

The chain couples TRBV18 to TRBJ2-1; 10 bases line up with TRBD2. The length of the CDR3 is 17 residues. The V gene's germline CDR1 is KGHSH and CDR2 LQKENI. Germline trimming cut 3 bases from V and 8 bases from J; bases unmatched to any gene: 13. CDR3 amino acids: CASSPRLNGLAGDEQFF. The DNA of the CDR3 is TGTGCCAGCTCACCCCGACTGAACGGGCTAGCGGGAGATGAGCAGTTCTTC.

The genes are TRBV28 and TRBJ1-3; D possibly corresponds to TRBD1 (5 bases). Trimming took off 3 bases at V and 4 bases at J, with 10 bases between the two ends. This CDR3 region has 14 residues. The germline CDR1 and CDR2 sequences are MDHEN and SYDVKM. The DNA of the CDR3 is TGTGCCAGCAGTTTGGCAGGGCAAGGAAACACCATATATTTT. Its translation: CASSLAGQGNTIYF. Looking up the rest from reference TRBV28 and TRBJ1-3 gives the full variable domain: DVKVTQSSRYLVKRTGEKVFLECVQDMDHENMFWYRQDPGLGLRLIYFSYDVKMKEKGDIPEGYSVSREKKERFSLILESASTNQTSMYLCASSLAGQGNTIYFGEGSWLTVV.

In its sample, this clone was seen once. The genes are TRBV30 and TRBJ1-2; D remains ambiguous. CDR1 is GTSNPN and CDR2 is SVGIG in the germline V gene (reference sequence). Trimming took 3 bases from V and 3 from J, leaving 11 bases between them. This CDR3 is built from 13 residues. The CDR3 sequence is CAWRPPGDYGYTF. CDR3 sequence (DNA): TGTGCCTGGAGACCGCCCGGGGACTATGGCTACACCTTC. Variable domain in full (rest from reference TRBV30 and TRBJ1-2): SQTIHQWPATLVQPVGSPLSLECTVEGTSNPNLYWYRQAAGRGLQLLFYSVGIGQISSEVPQNLSASRPQDRQFILSSKKLLLSDSGFYLCAWRPPGDYGYTFGSGTRLTVV.

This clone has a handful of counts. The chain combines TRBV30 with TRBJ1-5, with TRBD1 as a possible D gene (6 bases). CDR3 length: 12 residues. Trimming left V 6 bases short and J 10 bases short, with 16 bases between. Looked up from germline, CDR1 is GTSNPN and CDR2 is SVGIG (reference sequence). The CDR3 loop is CACSGGPRPQHF. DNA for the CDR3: TGTGCCTGCTCCGGGGGCCCGCGTCCCCAGCATTTT.

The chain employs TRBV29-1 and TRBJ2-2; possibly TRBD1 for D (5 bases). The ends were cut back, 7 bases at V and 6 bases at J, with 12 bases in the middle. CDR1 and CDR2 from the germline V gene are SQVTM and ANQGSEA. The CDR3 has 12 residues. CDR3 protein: CSGTQGPGELFF. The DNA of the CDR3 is TGCAGCGGAACTCAGGGCCCCGGGGAGCTGTTTTTT.

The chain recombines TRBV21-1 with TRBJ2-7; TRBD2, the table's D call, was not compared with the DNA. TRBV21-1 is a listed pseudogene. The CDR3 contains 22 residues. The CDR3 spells CASSKYGQGRILAGGQGYEQYF. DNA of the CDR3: TGTGCCAGCAGCAAATACGGACAGGGGAGGATACTAGCGGGAGGGCAAGGCTACGAGCAGTACTTC.

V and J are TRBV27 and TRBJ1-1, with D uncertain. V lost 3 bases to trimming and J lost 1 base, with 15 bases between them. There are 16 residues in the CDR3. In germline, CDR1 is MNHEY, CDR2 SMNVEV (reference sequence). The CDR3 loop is CASSLGSLGRNTEAFF. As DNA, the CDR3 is TGTGCCAGCAGTTTGGGGAGCCTCGGCAGGAACACTGAAGCTTTCTTT.

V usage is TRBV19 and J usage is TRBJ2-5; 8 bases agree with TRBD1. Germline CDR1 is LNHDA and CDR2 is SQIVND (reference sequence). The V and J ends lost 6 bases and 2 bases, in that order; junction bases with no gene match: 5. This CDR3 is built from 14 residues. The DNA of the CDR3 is TGTGCCAGTAGCAACCGACAGGGGCAAGAGACCCAGTACTTC. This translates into CASSNRQGQETQYF.

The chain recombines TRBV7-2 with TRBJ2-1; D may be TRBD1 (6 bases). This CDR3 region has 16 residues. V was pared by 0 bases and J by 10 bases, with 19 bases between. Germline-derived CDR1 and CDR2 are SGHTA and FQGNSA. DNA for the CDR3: TGTGCCAGCAGCTTAGCGGGACCGCAGAGGGGGATGGAGCAGTTCTTC. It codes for CASSLAGPQRGMEQFF. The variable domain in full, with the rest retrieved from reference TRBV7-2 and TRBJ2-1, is GAGVSQSPSNKVTEKGKDVELRCDPISGHTALYWYRQSLGQGLEFLIYFQGNSAPDKSGLPSDRFSAERTGGSVSTLTIQRTQQEDSAVYLCASSLAGPQRGMEQFFGPGTRLTVL.

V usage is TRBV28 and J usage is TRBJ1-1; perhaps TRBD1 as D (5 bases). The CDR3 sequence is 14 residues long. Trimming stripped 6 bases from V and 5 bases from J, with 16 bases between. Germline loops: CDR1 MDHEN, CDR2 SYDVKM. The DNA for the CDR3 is TGTGCCAGCAGCTCTGGGGGGACTTGGACTGAAGCTTTCTTT. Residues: CASSSGGTWTEAFF. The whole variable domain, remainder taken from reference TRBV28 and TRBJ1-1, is DVKVTQSSRYLVKRTGEKVFLECVQDMDHENMFWYRQDPGLGLRLIYFSYDVKMKEKGDIPEGYSVSREKKERFSLILESASTNQTSMYLCASSSGGTWTEAFFGQGTRLTVV.